This TCR beta chain was obtained from a study of cytomegalovirus exposure and HLA in healthy donors. Whole-study findings and limits: A later analysis by the authors found several of the most significant clusters apparently linked to common viral pathogens.

With regard to this clone: Its target is unknown.

The study ran its PCR with 60 Vbeta and 13 Jbeta primers. Source study methods: Later reanalysis found around 80 million unique TCR beta chains, around 10 million of them shared. Sequenced by immunoSEQ multiplex PCR; TCRdb stores in-frame clones only, minus some. The V and J calls and clone size were taken over from that table, and D and trimming were inferred from the DNA. The sample includes 150,000 to 200,000 clones, roughly four fifths of them seen just once. The sequence derives from a woman aged 45-60 years in good health and CMV-seropositive. The specimen was PBMCs.

In DNA, the CDR3 is TGTGCCAGTAGTCCAGAACTTCGCGCGGGGGGGTACAATGAGCAGTTCTTC. Its protein product is CASSPELRAGGYNEQFF. The chain has TRBV19 and TRBJ2-1; 9 bases are shared with TRBD2. The V gene end was trimmed by 5 bases and the J gene end by 4 bases; junction bases not matched to a gene: 12. The CDR3 runs to 17 residues. Germline V gives CDR1 LNHDA, CDR2 SQIVND (reference sequence).